The clone carrying this T cell receptor (beta chain) was seen many times. This sample is part of a study of T cells in Graves' hyperthyroidism and ophthalmopathy. The CDR3 spans 17 residues. V gave up 1 base and J gave up 5 bases; unmatched junction bases: 11. CDR1 is DFQATT and CDR2 is SNEGSKA in the germline V gene (reference sequence). When ophthalmopathy did not progress within 18 months, Graves' hyperthyroidism was considered stable. Patients aged 18 to 65 with hyperthyroidism were newly diagnosed, with duration under 2 months. Amplified regions were TCR beta CDR3 sequences from RNA transcripts. RT-PCR in the first round (using the HTBI primer set) targeted the TCR CDR3. Using its own MiXCR run on the multiplex PCR reads, TCRdb lists one record per CDR3 protein. Among hundreds of thousands of distinct CDR3 sequences listed, approximately 14% were seen once.

The receptor was isolated from a woman aged 18-29 years with Graves' hyperthyroidism. The chain recombines TRBV20-1 with TRBJ2-1; 10 bases line up with TRBD2. The sample consisted of blood. Written as DNA, the CDR3 is TGCAGTGCTAGAGGGGGCATGGGAGCGGGAGGGAACAATGAGCAGTTCTTC. This sequence encodes CSARGGMGAGGNNEQFF.